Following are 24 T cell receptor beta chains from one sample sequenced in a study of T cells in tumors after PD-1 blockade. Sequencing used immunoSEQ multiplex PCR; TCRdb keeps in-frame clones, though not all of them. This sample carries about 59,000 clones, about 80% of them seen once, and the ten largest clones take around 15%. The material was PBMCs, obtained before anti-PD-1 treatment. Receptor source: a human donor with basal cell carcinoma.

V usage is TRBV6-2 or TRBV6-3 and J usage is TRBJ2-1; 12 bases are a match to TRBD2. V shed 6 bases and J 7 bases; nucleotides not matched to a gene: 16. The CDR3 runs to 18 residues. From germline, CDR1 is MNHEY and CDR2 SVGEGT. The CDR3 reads CASSPTWTSGAAGNEQFF. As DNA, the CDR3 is TGTGCCAGCAGCCCCACCTGGACTAGCGGGGCCGCGGGGAATGAGCAGTTCTTC.

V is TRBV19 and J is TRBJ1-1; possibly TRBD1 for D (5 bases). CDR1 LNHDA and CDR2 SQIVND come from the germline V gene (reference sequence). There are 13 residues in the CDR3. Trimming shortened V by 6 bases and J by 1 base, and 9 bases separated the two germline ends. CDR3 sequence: CASRSTANTEAFF. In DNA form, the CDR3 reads TGTGCCAGTAGATCGACAGCGAACACTGAAGCTTTCTTT.

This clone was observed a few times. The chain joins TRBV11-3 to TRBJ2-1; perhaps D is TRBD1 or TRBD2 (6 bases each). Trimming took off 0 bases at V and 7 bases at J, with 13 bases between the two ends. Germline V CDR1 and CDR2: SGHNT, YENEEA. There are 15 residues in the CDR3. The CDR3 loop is CASSLDIGGRNEQFF. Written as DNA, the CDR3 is TGTGCCAGCAGCTTAGATATAGGGGGGCGGAATGAGCAGTTCTTC.

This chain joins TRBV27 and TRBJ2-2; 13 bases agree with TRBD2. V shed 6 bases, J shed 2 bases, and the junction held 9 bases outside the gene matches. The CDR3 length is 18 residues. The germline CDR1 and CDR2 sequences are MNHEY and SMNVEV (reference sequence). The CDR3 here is CASSALTSGGVNTGELFF. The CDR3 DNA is TGTGCCAGCAGCGCACTAACTAGCGGGGGGGTTAACACCGGGGAGCTGTTTTTT.

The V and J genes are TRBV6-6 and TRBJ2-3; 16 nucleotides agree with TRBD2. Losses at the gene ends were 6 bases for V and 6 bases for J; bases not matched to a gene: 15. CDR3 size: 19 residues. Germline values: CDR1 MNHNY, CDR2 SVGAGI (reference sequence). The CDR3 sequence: CASSRPGLAGGRGRDTQYF. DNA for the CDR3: TGTGCCAGCAGCCGACCGGGACTAGCGGGGGGGCGAGGGAGGGATACGCAGTATTTT.

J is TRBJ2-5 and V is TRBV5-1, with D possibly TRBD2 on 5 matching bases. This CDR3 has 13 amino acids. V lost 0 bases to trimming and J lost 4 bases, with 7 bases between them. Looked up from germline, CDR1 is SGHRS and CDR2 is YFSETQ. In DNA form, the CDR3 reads TGCGCCAGCAGCTTGGGTCTAGCAGAGACCCAGTACTTC. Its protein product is CASSLGLAETQYF. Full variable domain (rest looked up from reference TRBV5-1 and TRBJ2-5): KAGVTQTPRYLIKTRGQQVTLSCSPISGHRSVSWYQQTPGQGLQFLFEYFSETQRNKGNFPGRFSGRQFSNSRSEMNVSTLELGDSALYLCASSLGLAETQYFGPGTRLLVL.

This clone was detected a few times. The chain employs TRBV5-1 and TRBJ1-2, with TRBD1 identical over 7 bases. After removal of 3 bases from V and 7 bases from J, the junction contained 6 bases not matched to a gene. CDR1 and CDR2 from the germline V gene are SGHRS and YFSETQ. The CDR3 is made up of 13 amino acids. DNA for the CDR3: TGCGCCAGCAGCTCGACAGGGAGACGTGGCTACACCTTC. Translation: CASSSTGRRGYTF.

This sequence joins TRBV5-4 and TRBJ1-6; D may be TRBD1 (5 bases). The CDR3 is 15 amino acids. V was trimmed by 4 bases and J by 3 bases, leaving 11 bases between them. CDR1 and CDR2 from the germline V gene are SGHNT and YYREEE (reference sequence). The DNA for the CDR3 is TGTGCCAGCAGCCCTGATGGGGGCTATAATTCACCCCTCCACTTT. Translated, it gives CASSPDGGYNSPLHF.

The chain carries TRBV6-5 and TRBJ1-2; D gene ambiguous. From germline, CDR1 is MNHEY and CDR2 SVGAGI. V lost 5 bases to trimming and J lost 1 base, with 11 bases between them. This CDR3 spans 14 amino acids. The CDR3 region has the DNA TGTGCCAGCAGTCTTAATCGGGGTAACTATGGCTACACCTTC. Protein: CASSLNRGNYGYTF.

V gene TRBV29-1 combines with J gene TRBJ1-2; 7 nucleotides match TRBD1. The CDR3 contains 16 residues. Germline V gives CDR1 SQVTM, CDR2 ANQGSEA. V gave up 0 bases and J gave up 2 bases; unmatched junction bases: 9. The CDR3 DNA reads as TGCAGCGTTGAAGATCTCGGGAGACAGGGAAACTATGGCTACACCTTC. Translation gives CSVEDLGRQGNYGYTF.

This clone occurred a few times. The CDR3 loop is CASARGLQEKLFF. CDR3 nucleotides: TGTGCCAGCGCCCGGGGGCTACAGGAAAAACTGTTTTTT. V usage is TRBV14 and J usage is TRBJ1-4; the D gene is possibly TRBD1 (6 bases). This CDR3 region has 13 residues. The germline CDR1 and CDR2 sequences are SGHDN and FVKESK. V was clipped by 8 bases and J by 8 bases, with 15 bases between them.

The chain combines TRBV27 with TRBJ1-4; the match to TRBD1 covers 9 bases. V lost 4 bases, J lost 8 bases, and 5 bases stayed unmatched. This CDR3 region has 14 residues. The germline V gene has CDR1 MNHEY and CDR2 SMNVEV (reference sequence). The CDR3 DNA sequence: TGTGCCAGCAGTTCCCTCGACAGGGGGGAAAAACTGTTTTTT. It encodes CASSSLDRGEKLFF.

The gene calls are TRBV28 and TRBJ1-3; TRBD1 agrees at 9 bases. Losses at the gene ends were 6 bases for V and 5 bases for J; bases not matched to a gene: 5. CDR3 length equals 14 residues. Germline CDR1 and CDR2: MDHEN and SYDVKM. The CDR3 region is CASSRGQGRNTIYF. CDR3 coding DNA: TGTGCCAGCAGCAGAGGACAGGGGCGAAACACCATATATTTT.

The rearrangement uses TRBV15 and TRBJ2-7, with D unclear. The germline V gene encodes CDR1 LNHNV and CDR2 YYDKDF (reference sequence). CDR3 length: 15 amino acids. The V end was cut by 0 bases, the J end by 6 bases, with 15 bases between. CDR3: CATSRDGGNRREQYF. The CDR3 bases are TGTGCCACCAGCAGAGATGGCGGAAATAGACGCGAGCAGTACTTC.

The CDR3 protein is CASSSPLPHLWGTQYF. Here the CDR3 DNA reads TGTGCCAGCAGCTCCCCTTTACCGCATTTATGGGGTACGCAGTATTTT. This rearrangement joins TRBV13 to TRBJ2-3; no reliable D call. CDR1 and CDR2 (germline): PRHDT, FYEKMQ (reference sequence). Trimming pared 4 bases from V and 8 bases from J, leaving 22 bases between. The CDR3 length is 16 residues.

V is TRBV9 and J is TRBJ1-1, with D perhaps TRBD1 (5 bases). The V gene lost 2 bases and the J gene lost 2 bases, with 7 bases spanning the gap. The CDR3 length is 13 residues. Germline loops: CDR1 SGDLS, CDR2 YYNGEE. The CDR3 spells CASSVGPNTEAFF. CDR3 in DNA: TGTGCCAGCAGCGTGGGACCTAACACTGAAGCTTTCTTT. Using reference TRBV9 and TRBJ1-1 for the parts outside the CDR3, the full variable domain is DSGVTQTPKHLITATGQRVTLRCSPRSGDLSVYWYQQSLDQGLQFLIQYYNGEERAKGNILERFSAQQFPDLHSELNLSSLELGDSALYFCASSVGPNTEAFFGQGTRLTVV.

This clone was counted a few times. The CDR3 sequence: CASSLGSGATNEKLFF. CDR3 in DNA: TGTGCCAGCAGTTTAGGATCAGGGGCGACTAATGAAAAACTGTTTTTT. The chain uses TRBV27 and TRBJ1-4, with a weak D call TRBD1 (6 bases). The germline CDR1 and CDR2 sequences are MNHEY and SMNVEV (reference sequence). V was pared by 2 bases and J by 2 bases, with 12 bases between. The CDR3 contains 16 residues.

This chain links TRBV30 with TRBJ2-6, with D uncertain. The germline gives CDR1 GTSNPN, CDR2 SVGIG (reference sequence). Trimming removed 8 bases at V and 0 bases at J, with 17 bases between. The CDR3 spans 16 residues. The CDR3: CAGTMTGLSGANVLTF. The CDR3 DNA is TGTGCCGGTACGATGACCGGGCTCTCTGGGGCCAACGTCCTGACTTTC.

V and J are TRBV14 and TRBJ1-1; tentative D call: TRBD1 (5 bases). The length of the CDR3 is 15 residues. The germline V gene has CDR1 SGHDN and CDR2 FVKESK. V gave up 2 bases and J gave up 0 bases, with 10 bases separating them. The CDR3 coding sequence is TGTGCCAGCAGCCAAACAGGTGCGTTGAACACTGAAGCTTTCTTT. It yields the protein CASSQTGALNTEAFF.

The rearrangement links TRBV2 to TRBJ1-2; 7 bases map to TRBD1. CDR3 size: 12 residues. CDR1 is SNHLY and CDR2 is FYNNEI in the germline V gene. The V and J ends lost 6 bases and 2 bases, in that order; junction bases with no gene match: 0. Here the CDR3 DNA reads TGTGCCAGCAGGACAGGGAACTATGGCTACACCTTC. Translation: CASRTGNYGYTF.

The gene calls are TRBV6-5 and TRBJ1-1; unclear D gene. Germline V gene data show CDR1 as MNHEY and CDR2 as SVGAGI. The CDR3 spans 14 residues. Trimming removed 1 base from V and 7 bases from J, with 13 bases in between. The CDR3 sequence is CASSYLPRVDEAFF. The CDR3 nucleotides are TGTGCCAGCAGTTACTTACCTCGGGTTGATGAAGCTTTCTTT.

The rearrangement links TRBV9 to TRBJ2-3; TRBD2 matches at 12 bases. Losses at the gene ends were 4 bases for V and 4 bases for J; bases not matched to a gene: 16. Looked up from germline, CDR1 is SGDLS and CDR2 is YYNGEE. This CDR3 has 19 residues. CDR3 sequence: CASSPTRLPSGGAADTQYF. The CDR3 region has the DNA TGTGCCAGCAGCCCGACCCGACTACCTAGCGGGGGGGCCGCAGATACGCAGTATTTT.

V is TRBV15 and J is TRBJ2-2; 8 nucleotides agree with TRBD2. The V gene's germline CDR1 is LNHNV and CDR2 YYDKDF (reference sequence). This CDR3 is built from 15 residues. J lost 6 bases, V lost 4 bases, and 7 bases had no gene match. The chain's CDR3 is CATSTTSARAGELFF. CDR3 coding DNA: TGTGCCACCAGCACGACTAGCGCGAGGGCCGGGGAGCTGTTTTTT.

This CDR3 is CASSFEGPLDTQYF. The CDR3 DNA reads TGTGCCAGCAGCTTTGAGGGGCCCCTCGATACGCAGTATTTT. The rearrangement uses TRBV5-4 and TRBJ2-3; perhaps D is TRBD1 or TRBD2 (5 bases each). The germline V gene encodes CDR1 SGHNT and CDR2 YYREEE (reference sequence). V was clipped by 2 bases and J by 6 bases, with 13 bases between them. The CDR3 spans 14 residues.